The 29 T cell receptor beta chains listed next were all sequenced from one sample in a study of regulatory T cells in long-lasting Graves disease. The time point was: persistent/refractory GD, antithyroid drugs over 5 years with positive TRAb. PBMCs provided the RNA from which the TCR library was made. TCR beta libraries were built with iRepertoire HTBI primers and Arm-PCR of CDR3 regions. TCRdb called the multiplex PCR reads again in MiXCR, with one record for every CDR3 protein. The data show 400,000 to 450,000 distinct CDR3 sequences, about 20% seen once. Here the sequenced sample was peripheral blood mononuclear cells (PBMCs), taken when the disease was refractory, from a patient treated with antithyroid drugs. The source of these receptors is a female donor with Graves disease.

The gene calls are TRBV28 and TRBJ2-1; 16 bases agree with TRBD2. CDR3 length: 20 amino acids. Germline V gene sequence: CDR1 MDHEN, CDR2 SYDVKM. After removal of 5 bases from V and 7 bases from J, the junction contained 17 bases not matched to a gene. This CDR3 is CASSDLPRGLAGGPRNEQFF. The CDR3 coding sequence is TGTGCCAGCAGTGATTTGCCGCGGGGACTAGCGGGAGGGCCGCGGAATGAGCAGTTCTTC.

This chain connects TRBV11-2 to TRBJ1-1, with no clear D. The germline CDR1 and CDR2 sequences are SGHAT and FQNNGV. CDR3 length: 11 residues. The ends were cut back, 5 bases at V and 9 bases at J, with 10 bases in the middle. This CDR3 reads CASSKTSKAFF. The CDR3 DNA reads as TGTGCCAGCAGCAAAACAAGCAAAGCTTTCTTT.

The chain links TRBV9 to TRBJ2-5, with a tentative D call TRBD2 (6 bases). Deletions cut 0 bases from V and 4 bases from J, with 13 bases between. This CDR3 region has 15 residues. Germline CDR1 SGDLS, CDR2 YYNGEE. The CDR3, as DNA: TGTGCCAGCAGCGTAGGTAGCGGACGGGGAGAGACCCAGTACTTC. Its protein is CASSVGSGRGETQYF.

The chain uses TRBV7-3 and TRBJ2-1; D may be TRBD1 or TRBD2 (7 bases each). Germline-derived CDR1 and CDR2 are SGHTA and FQGTGA. The ends were cut back, 5 bases at V and 13 bases at J, with 15 bases in the middle. This CDR3 has 12 residues. CDR3 sequence reads: CASSGRGGSQFF. The CDR3 region has the DNA TGTGCCAGCAGCGGCAGGGGGGGGAGTCAGTTCTTC. The full variable domain, completed using reference TRBV7-3 and TRBJ2-1, is GAGVSQTPSNKVTEKGKYVELRCDPISGHTALYWYRQSLGQGPEFLIYFQGTGAADDSGLPNDRFFAVRPEGSVSTLKIQRTERGDSAVYLCASSGRGGSQFFGPGTRLTVL.

This clonotype was picked up many times. V gene TRBV7-2 combines with J gene TRBJ2-5, with 10 bases lining up with TRBD2. The J segment lost 5 bases and the V segment lost 0 bases, leaving 6 bases of the junction unmatched. The V gene's germline CDR1 is SGHTA and CDR2 FQGNSA. This CDR3 comprises 16 residues. CDR3: CASSLALAGVWETQYF. CDR3 bases: TGTGCCAGCAGCTTAGCGCTAGCGGGAGTGTGGGAGACCCAGTACTTC.

This clonotype was counted a few times. The chain combines TRBV4-1 with TRBJ1-1; D may be TRBD1 (5 bases). This CDR3 has 14 amino acids. Trimming took off 2 bases at V and 5 bases at J, with 12 bases between the two ends. Germline assignment: CDR1 MGHRA and CDR2 YSYEKL. CDR3 sequence (DNA): TGCGCCAGCAGCCAACTTCGGGGGAGGACTGAAGCTTTCTTT. This translates into CASSQLRGRTEAFF.

This clonotype has ten or more counts. The chain carries TRBV6-5 and TRBJ2-7, with TRBD2 matching 15 bases. The CDR3 has 14 amino acids. Germline CDR1 reads MNHEY; CDR2 reads SVGAGI. The J segment lost 9 bases and the V segment lost 4 bases, leaving 4 bases of the junction unmatched. The CDR3 protein is CASSSGTSGRLQYF. DNA of the CDR3: TGTGCCAGCAGTTCCGGGACTAGCGGGAGGCTGCAGTACTTC.

This clonotype was counted at least ten times. This chain connects TRBV5-1 to TRBJ1-2; 8 bases fit TRBD1. The CDR3 extends over 14 amino acids. Germline CDR1 is SGHRS and CDR2 is YFSETQ. V shed 0 bases, J shed 5 bases, and the junction held 3 bases outside the gene matches. The CDR3 nucleotides are TGCGCCAGCAGCTTGGGGACAGGGCGGTATGGCTACACCTTC. It specifies CASSLGTGRYGYTF.

This sequence joins TRBV28 and TRBJ2-2; weak D call: TRBD1 (5 bases). This CDR3 spans 16 amino acids. The germline V gene encodes CDR1 MDHEN and CDR2 SYDVKM. V shed 7 bases and J shed 2 bases, with 17 bases lying between them. The CDR3 region has the DNA TGTGCCAGCACCCAATCTCAGGGCTTAAACACCGGGGAGCTGTTTTTT. Amino acid sequence: CASTQSQGLNTGELFF. Supplemented by reference TRBV28 and TRBJ2-2, the full variable domain reads DVKVTQSSRYLVKRTGEKVFLECVQDMDHENMFWYRQDPGLGLRLIYFSYDVKMKEKGDIPEGYSVSREKKERFSLILESASTNQTSMYLCASTQSQGLNTGELFFGEGSRLTVL.

The sample holds a few counts of this clonotype. This chain uses TRBV7-2 with TRBJ2-5; 9 bases align to TRBD2. The ends lost 2 bases at V and 5 bases at J; junction bases unmatched: 6. Germline CDR1 and CDR2: SGHTA and FQGNSA. CDR3 length: 15 residues. In nucleotides, the CDR3 is TGTGCCAGCAGCTTATTTAGCGGGAGTGGGGAGACCCAGTACTTC. As protein: CASSLFSGSGETQYF. The full variable domain, with the rest looked up from reference TRBV7-2 and TRBJ2-5, is GAGVSQSPSNKVTEKGKDVELRCDPISGHTALYWYRQSLGQGLEFLIYFQGNSAPDKSGLPSDRFSAERTGGSVSTLTIQRTQQEDSAVYLCASSLFSGSGETQYFGPGTRLLVL.

In its sample, this clonotype was seen a few times. The rearrangement uses TRBV5-1 and TRBJ1-6, with D tentatively TRBD1 (5 bases). The CDR3 loop spans 14 amino acids. Germline CDR1 is SGHRS and CDR2 is YFSETQ. V was pared by 0 bases and J by 9 bases, with 10 bases between. This CDR3 reads CASSLGQGTSPLHF. The CDR3, as DNA: TGCGCCAGCAGCTTGGGGCAGGGAACTTCACCCCTCCACTTT.

This clonotype was seen repeatedly, ten times or more. At one end, the junction sequence differs from germline, possibly due to a read error. The chain employs TRBV15 and TRBJ1-4, with a possible D match to TRBD1 (6 bases). CDR1 is LNHNV, CDR2 YYDKDF, per germline (reference sequence). The CDR3 contains 12 residues. This CDR3 is CATSSETQGWLF. DNA of the CDR3: TGTGCCACCAGCAGCGAGACACAGGGTTGGCTATTT.

V is TRBV30 and J is TRBJ2-7; D tentatively fits TRBD1 or TRBD2 (5 bases each). CDR3 length: 12 amino acids. Germline V gene sequence: CDR1 GTSNPN, CDR2 SVGIG (reference sequence). Trimming took 2 bases from V and 6 from J, leaving 11 bases between them. The CDR3 DNA reads as TGTGCCTGGAGTAGAGGGACCCTCGAGCAGTACTTC. It encodes CAWSRGTLEQYF. The entire variable domain, with the rest obtained from reference TRBV30 and TRBJ2-7, is as follows: SQTIHQWPATLVQPVGSPLSLECTVEGTSNPNLYWYRQAAGRGLQLLFYSVGIGQISSEVPQNLSASRPQDRQFILSSKKLLLSDSGFYLCAWSRGTLEQYFGPGTRLTVT.

The V call is TRBV18, the J call TRBJ1-4, with unresolved D. The length of the CDR3 is 15 residues. Germline V CDR1 and CDR2: KGHSH, LQKENI. V lost 2 bases and J 0 bases, leaving 7 bases between the germline ends. The DNA of the CDR3 is TGTGCCAGCTCACCAAGGGCAGCAACTAATGAAAAACTGTTTTTT. It encodes CASSPRAATNEKLFF.

This clonotype was picked up many times. J is TRBJ1-4 and V is TRBV30; 9 nucleotides match TRBD1. The CDR3 is 14 amino acids. Germline CDR1 GTSNPN, CDR2 SVGIG (reference sequence). The junction had 8 bases not matched to a gene; V was cut back by 5 bases and J by 7 bases. The CDR3, as DNA: TGTGCCTGGGGAGAGGGGACAGGGTCTGAAAAACTGTTTTTT. Its translation is CAWGEGTGSEKLFF.

This clonotype was seen repeatedly, ten times or more. This sequence joins TRBV28 and TRBJ2-7, with TRBD1 identical over 7 bases. V was clipped by 4 bases and J by 5 bases; unmatched bases: 8. Germline V gene lookup returns CDR1 MDHEN and CDR2 SYDVKM. The CDR3 length is 14 residues. The CDR3 sequence: CASSSGTVDHEQYF. In nucleotides, the CDR3 is TGTGCCAGCAGTTCAGGGACAGTAGACCACGAGCAGTACTTC.

The chain uses TRBV7-2 and TRBJ2-7, with no clear D. The V gene lost 1 base and the J gene lost 6 bases, with 10 bases spanning the gap. CDR1 is SGHTA, CDR2 FQGNSA, per germline. This CDR3 is 13 amino acids long. CDR3 DNA: TGTGCCAGCAGCTTAGTCAGGTTGGGCGAGCAGTACTTC. Translating it yields CASSLVRLGEQYF.

The chain joins TRBV4-3 to TRBJ2-7; possibly TRBD1 for D (6 bases). The CDR3 contains 15 residues. In germline, CDR1 is LGHNA, CDR2 YSLEER. The germline V and J ends were trimmed by 0 bases and 0 bases, with 9 bases remaining between them. Written as DNA, the CDR3 is TGCGCCAGCAGCCAAGATGGGGGCGTCTCCTACGAGCAGTACTTC. Its translation: CASSQDGGVSYEQYF.

The table lists this clonotype with many counts. The J gene is TRBJ2-2, the V gene TRBV11-2; possible D gene TRBD2, 6 bases. V lost 2 bases and J 1 base, leaving 14 bases between the germline ends. From germline, CDR1 is SGHAT and CDR2 FQNNGV. The CDR3 covers 17 residues. CDR3 DNA sequence: TGTGCCAGCAGCTTATTTCCGGACTACCAGAACACCGGGGAGCTGTTTTTT. This encodes CASSLFPDYQNTGELFF.

This clonotype has more than one count but fewer than ten. The chain is built from TRBV7-3 and TRBJ1-1, with a weak D call TRBD1 (5 bases). Trimming cost V 0 bases and J 1 base, with 6 bases left between them. Germline CDR1 and CDR2: SGHTA and FQGTGA. The CDR3 loop spans 14 amino acids. The CDR3 sequence: CASSLTDRNTEAFF. DNA for the CDR3: TGTGCCAGCAGCTTAACAGACAGGAACACTGAAGCTTTCTTT.

The genes are TRBV7-9 and TRBJ2-7; perhaps TRBD1 as D (5 bases). Germline-derived CDR1 and CDR2 are SEHNR and FQNEAQ (reference sequence). Trimming shortened V by 5 bases and J by 3 bases, and 23 bases separated the two germline ends. The CDR3 spans 17 residues. The CDR3 reads CASSRRRPSLGDYEQYF. The CDR3 region has the DNA TGTGCCAGCAGCCGACGCCGACCTTCGCTAGGGGACTACGAGCAGTACTTC. The full variable domain, in which reference TRBV7-9 and TRBJ2-7 provide the parts outside the CDR3, is DTGVSQNPRHKITKRGQNVTFRCDPISEHNRLYWYRQTLGQGPEFLTYFQNEAQLEKSRLLSDRFSAERPKGSFSTLEIQRTEQGDSAMYLCASSRRRPSLGDYEQYFGPGTRLTVT.

This clonotype was seen only a few times. J is TRBJ1-1 and V is TRBV20-1; D gene uncertain. The CDR3 sequence is 13 residues long. Deletions cut 4 bases from V and 6 bases from J, with 15 bases between. CDR1 and CDR2 (germline): DFQATT, SNEGSKA (reference sequence). The CDR3 DNA sequence: TGCAGTGCTAAGTCTTATGCATACGCTGAAGCTTTCTTT. Protein product: CSAKSYAYAEAFF.

Points on this clonotype: This may come from a read error, since a much larger clone is one base off. The CDR3 region has the DNA TGTGCCATCAGGGACCAACATGGCTACACCTTC. Its protein is CAIRDQHGYTF. The chain links TRBV10-3 to TRBJ1-2, with D hard to call. The CDR3 runs to 11 residues. Germline loops: CDR1 ENHRY, CDR2 SYGVKD. V gave up 6 bases and J gave up 6 bases, with 8 bases separating them.

This clonotype was observed a few times. The chain recombines TRBV6-2 or TRBV6-3 with TRBJ2-1; 13 nucleotides align to TRBD2. J gave up 3 bases and V 6 bases, and 5 bases lay outside the gene matches. From germline, CDR1 is MNHEY and CDR2 SVGEGT. The CDR3 consists of 16 residues. CDR3 nucleotides: TGTGCCAGCAGAACTAGCGGGAGGGCCGTCTACAATGAGCAGTTCTTC. It encodes CASRTSGRAVYNEQFF.

To note about this clonotype: An end of the junction does not agree with germline; a read error may underlie this. This chain connects TRBV28 to TRBJ2-2; D is unresolved. The CDR3 is 14 amino acids. The V gene's germline CDR1 is MDHEN and CDR2 SYDVKM. The CDR3 reads CASSSYLNIGELFF. CDR3 in DNA: TGTGCCAGCAGTTCATATCTCAACATCGGGGAGCTGTTTTTT.

This clonotype was detected ten times or more. V usage is TRBV11-2 and J usage is TRBJ2-2; D is uncertain. CDR3 length: 14 residues. Germline loops: CDR1 SGHAT, CDR2 FQNNGV. V shed 1 base and J shed 2 bases, with 5 bases lying between them. The CDR3, as DNA: TGTGCCAGCAGCTTAGCGCTTAACACCGGGGAGCTGTTTTTT. Its protein is CASSLALNTGELFF.

This clonotype was seen more than once but under ten times. V gene TRBV29-1 combines with J gene TRBJ2-5, with D perhaps matching TRBD2 (5 bases). V lost 4 bases, J lost 4 bases, and 10 bases lay in between. Looked up from germline, CDR1 is SQVTM and CDR2 is ANQGSEA. This CDR3 comprises 12 residues. In DNA, the CDR3 is TGCAGCGTTGCCACTAGTGGAGAGACCCAGTACTTC. The encoded protein is CSVATSGETQYF.

This clonotype was recorded a few times. This rearrangement joins TRBV7-2 to TRBJ2-7; 8 nucleotides align to TRBD1. Germline loops: CDR1 SGHTA, CDR2 FQGNSA. V trimming: 4 bases; J trimming: 3 bases; junction bases outside the gene matches: 8. This CDR3 contains 15 residues. CDR3 residues: CASSSQGARDYEQYF. The CDR3 nucleotides read TGTGCCAGCAGCTCCCAGGGGGCGCGGGACTACGAGCAGTACTTC.

This clonotype was detected many times. The rearrangement joins TRBV29-1 to TRBJ1-2; 8 bases map to TRBD1. V shed 4 bases, J shed 7 bases, and the junction held 14 bases outside the gene matches. CDR1 is SQVTM and CDR2 is ANQGSEA in the germline V gene. CDR3 length: 15 amino acids. The CDR3 reads CSVGGQGGYSRGYTF. CDR3 nucleotides: TGCAGCGTTGGCGGACAGGGTGGTTACAGTCGTGGCTACACCTTC.